This record concerns one TCR beta chain sequence. Other DNA sequences in this sample translate to the same CDR3. These data belong to a study of shared clonotypes between healthy human individuals. At a deep level, the assay was run. The assay was immunoSEQ multiplex PCR, and TCRdb's table has in-frame clones only and misses some. The table has about 980,000 clones, about three quarters seen once. This TCR was recovered from a man between 18 and 29 years old in good health. The sequenced sample consisted of memory CD4+ T cells sorted from blood. Subset defined: CD45RA-negative fraction.

The CDR3 is CASSLIGGNQPQHF. Here the CDR3 DNA reads TGCGCCAGCAGCTTGATAGGAGGCAATCAGCCCCAGCATTTT. The chain has TRBV5-1 and TRBJ1-5; D is unclear. The CDR3 contains 14 residues. The V end lost 1 base, the J end lost 2 bases, and 7 bases lay between the germline ends. Germline values: CDR1 SGHRS, CDR2 YFSETQ.